This T cell receptor (beta chain) was sequenced for a study of blood T cell repertoires in COVID-19. Study at large: Samples came from the United States, Italy and Spain, spanning acute and convalescent COVID-19.

Participants, 18 to 89 years old, spanned approximately 25 US areas. Cohorts were based on clinical histories the participants reported. The repertoire was sequenced with immunoSEQ multiplex PCR; TCRdb's copy has only in-frame clones and lacks some. This sample has hundreds of thousands of clones, with approximately 92% found just once. Germline V gene lookup returns CDR1 LGHDT and CDR2 YNNKEL (reference sequence). Unmatched junction bases numbered 4, after V lost 4 bases and J lost 0 bases. The CDR3 loop spans 15 amino acids. The chain recombines TRBV3-1 (or the pseudogene TRBV3-2) with TRBJ1-1, with 8 bases that match TRBD1. The clonotype originates from a young man who had recovered from COVID-19. Source material: PBMCs or T cells enriched from blood (not recorded which). In DNA, the CDR3 is TGTGCCAGCAGCCCGAACAGGGGGATGAACACTGAAGCTTTCTTT. It yields the protein CASSPNRGMNTEAFF.